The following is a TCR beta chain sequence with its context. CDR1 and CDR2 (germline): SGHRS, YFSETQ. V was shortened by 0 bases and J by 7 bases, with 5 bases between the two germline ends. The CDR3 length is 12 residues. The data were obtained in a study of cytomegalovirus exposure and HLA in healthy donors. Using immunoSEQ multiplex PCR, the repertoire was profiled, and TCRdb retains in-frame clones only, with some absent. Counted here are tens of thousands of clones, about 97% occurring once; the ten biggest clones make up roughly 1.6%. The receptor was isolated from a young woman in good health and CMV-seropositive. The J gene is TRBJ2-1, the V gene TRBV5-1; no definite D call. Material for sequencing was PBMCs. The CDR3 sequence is CASSLARNEQFF. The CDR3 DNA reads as TGCGCCAGCAGCTTGGCTCGTAATGAGCAGTTCTTC.